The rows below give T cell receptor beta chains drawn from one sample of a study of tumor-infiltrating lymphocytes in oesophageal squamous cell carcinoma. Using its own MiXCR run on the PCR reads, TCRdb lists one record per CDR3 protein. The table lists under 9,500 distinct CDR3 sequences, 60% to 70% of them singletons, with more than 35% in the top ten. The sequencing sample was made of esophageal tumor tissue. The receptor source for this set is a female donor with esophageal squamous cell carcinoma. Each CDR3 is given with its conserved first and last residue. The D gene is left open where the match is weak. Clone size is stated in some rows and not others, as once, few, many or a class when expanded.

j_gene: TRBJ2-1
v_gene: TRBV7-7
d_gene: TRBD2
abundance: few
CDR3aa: CASSSLAGGPDEQFF
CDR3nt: TGTGCTAGCAGCTCTCTAGCGGGAGGGCCAGATGAGCAGTTCTTC

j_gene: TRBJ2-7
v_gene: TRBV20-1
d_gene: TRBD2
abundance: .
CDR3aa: CSARAGGSYEQYF
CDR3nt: TGCAGTGCTAGGGCGGGGGGCTCCTACGAGCAGTACTTC

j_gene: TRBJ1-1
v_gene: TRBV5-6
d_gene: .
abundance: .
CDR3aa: CASSLDSHTEAFF
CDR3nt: TGTGCCAGCAGCTTGGACAGCCACACTGAAGCTTTCTTT

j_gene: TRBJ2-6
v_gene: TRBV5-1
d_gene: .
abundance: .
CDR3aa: CASSPPVVGANVLTF
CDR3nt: TGCGCCAGCAGCCCGCCAGTGGTTGGGGCCAACGTCCTGACTTTC

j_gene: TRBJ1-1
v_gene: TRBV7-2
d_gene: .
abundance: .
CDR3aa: CASSPRGSSNTEAFF
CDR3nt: TGTGCCAGCAGCCCACGGGGCAGCTCTAACACTGAAGCTTTCTTT

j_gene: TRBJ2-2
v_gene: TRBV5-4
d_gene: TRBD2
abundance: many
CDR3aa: CASSTGTKRGELFF
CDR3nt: TGTGCCAGCAGCACCGGGACTAAGCGCGGGGAGCTGTTTTTT

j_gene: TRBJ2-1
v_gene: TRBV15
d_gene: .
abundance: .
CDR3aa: CATSRLVVLYEQFF
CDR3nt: TGTGCCACCAGCAGACTAGTTGTTTTGTATGAGCAGTTCTTC

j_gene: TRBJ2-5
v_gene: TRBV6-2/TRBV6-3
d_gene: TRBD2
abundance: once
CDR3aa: CASSYSASGEETQYF
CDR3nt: TGTGCCAGCAGTTACTCGGCTAGCGGAGAAGAGACCCAGTACTTC

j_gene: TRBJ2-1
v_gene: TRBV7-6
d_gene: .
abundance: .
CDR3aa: CASRTESWDEQFF
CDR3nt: TGTGCCAGCAGAACCGAAAGCTGGGATGAGCAGTTCTTC

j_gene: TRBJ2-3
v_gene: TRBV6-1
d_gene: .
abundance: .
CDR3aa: CASTEAVFADTQYF
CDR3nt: TGTGCCAGCACTGAAGCCGTTTTTGCAGATACGCAGTATTTT

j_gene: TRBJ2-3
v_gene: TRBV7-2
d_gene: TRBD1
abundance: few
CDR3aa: CASSLAGTGGTDTQYF
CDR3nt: TGTGCCAGCAGCTTAGCGGGGACAGGGGGCACAGATACGCAGTATTTT

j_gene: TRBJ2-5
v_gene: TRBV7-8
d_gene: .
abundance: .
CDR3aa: CASSPLRGRQETQYF
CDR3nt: TGTGCCAGCAGCCCCCTAAGGGGGAGGCAAGAGACCCAGTACTTC

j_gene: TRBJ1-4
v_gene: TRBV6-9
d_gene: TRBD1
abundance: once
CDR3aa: CASSYLRQGGDEKLFF
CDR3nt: TGTGCCAGCAGTTACTTAAGACAGGGTGGGGATGAAAAACTGTTTTTT

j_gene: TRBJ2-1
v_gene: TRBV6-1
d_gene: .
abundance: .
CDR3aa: CASSHGGGLSSNEQFF
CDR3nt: TGTGCCAGCAGCCACGGGGGCGGACTCAGTTCCAATGAGCAGTTCTTC

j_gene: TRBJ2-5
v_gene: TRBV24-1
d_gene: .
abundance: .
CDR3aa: CATSDQLGGSQETQYF
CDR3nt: TGTGCCACCAGTGACCAGCTTGGGGGATCCCAAGAGACCCAGTACTTC

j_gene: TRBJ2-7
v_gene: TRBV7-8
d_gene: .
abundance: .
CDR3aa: CASSLASRYEQYF
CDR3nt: TGTGCCAGCAGCTTAGCTAGTAGGTACGAGCAGTACTTC

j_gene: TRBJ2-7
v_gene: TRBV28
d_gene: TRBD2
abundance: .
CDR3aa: CASSSATSRPLYEQYF
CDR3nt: TGTGCCAGCAGTTCCGCGACTAGCAGACCCCTCTACGAGCAGTACTTC